This TCR beta chain appears in the sequencing data of a study of T cells after yellow fever vaccination. Overall study: Preparation of fractions with low cell numbers was performed using SMART-Seq v4 Ultra Low Input.

In making TCR cDNA, 5'RACE template switching added a universal primer site and UMIs to it. MiXCR was run by TCRdb on the 5' RACE reads, yielding one entry per CDR3 protein. The sample shows 150,000 to 200,000 distinct CDR3 sequences, approximately 10% of them seen only once. Findings and caveats of the study: Reappearing after the booster were most of the clones from primary vaccination (less than 98% CD4, roughly 86% CD8). Peaking faster, on day 5 versus 15, the secondary response was nonetheless weaker.

This clonotype appeared many times. Its antigen is currently unknown. This sequence was found in a man between 18 and 35 years old who received the YFV17D yellow fever vaccine. Sequences were derived from CD8+ T cells sorted from PBMCs, sampled 15 days after the yellow fever booster vaccination.

CDR3 sequence (DNA): TGTGCCAGCAGCCAAGCTTTCGGCAGCTCCTACGAGCAGTACTTC. This sequence encodes CASSQAFGSSYEQYF. The V and J genes are TRBV14 and TRBJ2-7; D not resolved. Trimming shortened V by 1 base and J by 0 bases, and 10 bases separated the two germline ends. The length of the CDR3 is 15 residues. From germline, CDR1 is SGHDN and CDR2 FVKESK.